This T cell receptor beta chain was captured in a study of T-cell reconstitution after alpha-beta-depleted transplantation in children. Unique molecular identifiers were incorporated when the TCRbeta library was constructed. MiXCR was run by TCRdb on the PCR reads, yielding one entry per CDR3 protein. The sample has hundreds of thousands of distinct CDR3 sequences, roughly 7.7% seen once. Study conclusions and caveats: In patients about two months after transplant, alpha-beta T cells reportedly arose from several hundred expanded graft clones. Recipient T cells and thymic progenitors that survived gave rise to the high TCRbeta diversity observed at day 60 in some patients. Fresh T-cell production supplied most of the T-cell counts and diversity seen one year after transplant.

This clonotype appeared many times. Its antigen is not identified. Germline V gene lookup returns CDR1 SGHTA and CDR2 FQGNSA. J was trimmed by 7 bases and V by 3 bases; bases with no gene match: 13. The CDR3 contains 16 residues. This chain uses TRBV7-2 with TRBJ1-2; 8 nucleotides align to TRBD1. The input for sequencing was PBMCs, mostly from graft donor cells, taken 180 days after TCRalphabeta/CD19-depleted stem cell transplant. This sequence originates from a male patient aged 5 to 17 who had a stem cell transplant for acute lymphoblastic leukemia, so the T cells may come from the graft donor. The CDR3 region is CASSFGGDRTNSGYTF. The DNA for the CDR3 is TGTGCCAGCAGCTTTGGAGGGGACAGGACAAATTCTGGCTACACCTTC.